This T cell receptor (beta chain) was recovered during a study of cytomegalovirus exposure and HLA in healthy donors. Study-level points and caveats: Rates of TCR association differed by HLA locus in a later analysis, with DRB1 highest and HLA-C lowest. Within an earlier analysis, most TCR beta V segments proved productive either about 87% or about 30% of the time. Most CMV-associated TCR beta chains were later found to appear HLA-restricted.

Of note for this clone: The antigen remains unidentified.

CDR1 is ENHRY, CDR2 SYGVKD, per germline. There are 13 residues in the CDR3. V gave up 6 bases and J gave up 2 bases, with 11 bases separating them. The study ran its PCR with 60 Vbeta and 13 Jbeta primers. Profiled with immunoSEQ multiplex PCR; TCRdb holds only in-frame clones, not every one. The data contain under 200,000 clones, roughly 80% of them singletons. The chain has TRBV10-3 and TRBJ2-7, with D perhaps TRBD2 (5 bases). The sample comprised PBMCs. The receptor's source is a woman in her 30s in good health and CMV-seropositive. The CDR3 DNA is TGTGCCATCAGGTTGTCCGGGACCTACGAGCAGTACTTC. Translation gives CAIRLSGTYEQYF.